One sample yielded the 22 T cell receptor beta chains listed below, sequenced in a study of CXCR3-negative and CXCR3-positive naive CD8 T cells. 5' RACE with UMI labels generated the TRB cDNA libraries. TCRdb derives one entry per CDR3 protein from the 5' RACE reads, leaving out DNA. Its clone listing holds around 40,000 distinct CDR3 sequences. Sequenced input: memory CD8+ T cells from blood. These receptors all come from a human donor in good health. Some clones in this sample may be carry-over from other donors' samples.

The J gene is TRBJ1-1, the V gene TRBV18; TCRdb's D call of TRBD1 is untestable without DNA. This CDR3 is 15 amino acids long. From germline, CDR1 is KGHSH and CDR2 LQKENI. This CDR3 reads CASSPSGMTDPEAFF.

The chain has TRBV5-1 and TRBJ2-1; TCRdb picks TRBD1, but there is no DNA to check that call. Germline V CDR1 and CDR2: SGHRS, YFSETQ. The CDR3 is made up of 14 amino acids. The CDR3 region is CASAPGQGNNEQFF.

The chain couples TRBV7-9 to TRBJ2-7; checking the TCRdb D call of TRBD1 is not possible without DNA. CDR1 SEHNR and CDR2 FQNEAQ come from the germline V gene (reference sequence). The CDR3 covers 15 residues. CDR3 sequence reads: CASSSLTGFSYEQYF. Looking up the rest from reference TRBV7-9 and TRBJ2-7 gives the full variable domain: DTGVSQNPRHKITKRGQNVTFRCDPISEHNRLYWYRQTLGQGPEFLTYFQNEAQLEKSRLLSDRFSAERPKGSFSTLEIQRTEQGDSAMYLCASSSLTGFSYEQYFGPGTRLTVT.

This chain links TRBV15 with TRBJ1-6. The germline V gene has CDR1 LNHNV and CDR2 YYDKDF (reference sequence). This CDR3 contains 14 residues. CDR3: CATSRQNDNSPLHF. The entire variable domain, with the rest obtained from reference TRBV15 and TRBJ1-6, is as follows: DAMVIQNPRYQVTQFGKPVTLSCSQTLNHNVMYWYQQKSSQAPKLLFHYYDKDFNNEADTPDNFQSRRPNTSFCFLDIRSPGLGDTAMYLCATSRQNDNSPLHFGNGTRLTVT.

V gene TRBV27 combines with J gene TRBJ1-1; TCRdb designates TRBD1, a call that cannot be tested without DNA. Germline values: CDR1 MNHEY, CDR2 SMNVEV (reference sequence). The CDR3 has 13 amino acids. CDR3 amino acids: CASRPQGNTEAFF.

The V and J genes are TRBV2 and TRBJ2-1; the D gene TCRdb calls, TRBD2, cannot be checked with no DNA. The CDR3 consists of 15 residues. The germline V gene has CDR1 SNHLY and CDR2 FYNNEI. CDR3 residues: CASKSSGGAYNEQFF.

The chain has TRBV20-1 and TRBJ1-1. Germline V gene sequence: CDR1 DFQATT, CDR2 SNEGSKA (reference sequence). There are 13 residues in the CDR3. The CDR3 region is CSANWGMNTEAFF.

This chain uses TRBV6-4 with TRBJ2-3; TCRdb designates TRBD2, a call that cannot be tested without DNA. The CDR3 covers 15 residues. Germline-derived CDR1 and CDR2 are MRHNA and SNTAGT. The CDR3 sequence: CASSSGEGGADTQYF.

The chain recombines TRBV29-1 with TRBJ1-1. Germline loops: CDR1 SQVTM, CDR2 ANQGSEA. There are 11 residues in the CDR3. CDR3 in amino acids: CSAAGLTEAFF.

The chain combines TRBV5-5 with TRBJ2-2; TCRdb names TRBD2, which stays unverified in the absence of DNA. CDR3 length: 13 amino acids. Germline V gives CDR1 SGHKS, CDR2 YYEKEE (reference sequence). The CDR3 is CASSPLPSGELFF.

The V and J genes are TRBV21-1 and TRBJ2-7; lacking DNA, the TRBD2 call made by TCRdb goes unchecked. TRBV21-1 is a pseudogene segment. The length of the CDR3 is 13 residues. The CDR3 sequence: CASSTRLMGKQYF.

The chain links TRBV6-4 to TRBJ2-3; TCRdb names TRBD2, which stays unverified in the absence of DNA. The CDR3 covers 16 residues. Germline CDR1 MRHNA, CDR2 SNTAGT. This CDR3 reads CASSPSESTSTDTQYF.

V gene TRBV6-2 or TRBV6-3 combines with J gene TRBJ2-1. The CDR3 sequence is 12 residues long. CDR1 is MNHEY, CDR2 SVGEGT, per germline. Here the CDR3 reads CASSRVYNEQFF.

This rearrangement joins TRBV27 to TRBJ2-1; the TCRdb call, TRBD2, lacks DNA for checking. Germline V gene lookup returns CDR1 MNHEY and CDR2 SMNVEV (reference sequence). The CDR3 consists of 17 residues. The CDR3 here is CASSPTLAGSSYNEQFF.

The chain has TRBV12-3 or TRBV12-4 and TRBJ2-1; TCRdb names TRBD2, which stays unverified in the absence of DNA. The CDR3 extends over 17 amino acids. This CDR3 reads CASSPYLREGAYNEQFF.

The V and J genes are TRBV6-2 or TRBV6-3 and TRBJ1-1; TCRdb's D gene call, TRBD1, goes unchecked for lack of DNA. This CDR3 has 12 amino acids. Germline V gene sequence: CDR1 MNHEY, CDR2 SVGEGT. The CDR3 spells CATLTGYTEAFF.

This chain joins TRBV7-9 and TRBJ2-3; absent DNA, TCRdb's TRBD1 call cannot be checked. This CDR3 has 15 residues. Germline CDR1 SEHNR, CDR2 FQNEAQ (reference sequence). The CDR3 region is CASSNIGGSTDTQYF.

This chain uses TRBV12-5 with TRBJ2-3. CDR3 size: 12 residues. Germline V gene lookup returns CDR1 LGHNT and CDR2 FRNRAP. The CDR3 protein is CASGFSADTQYF.

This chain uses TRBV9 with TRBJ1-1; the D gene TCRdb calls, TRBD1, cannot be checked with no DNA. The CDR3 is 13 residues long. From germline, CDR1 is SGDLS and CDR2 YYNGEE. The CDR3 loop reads CASRPTGATEAFF.

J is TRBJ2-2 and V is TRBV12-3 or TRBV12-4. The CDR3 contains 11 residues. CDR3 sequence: CASTATGELFF.

The CDR3 is CASSVPRSGGTTDTQYF. The rearrangement uses TRBV2 and TRBJ2-3; TCRdb picks TRBD2, but there is no DNA to check that call. Germline assignment: CDR1 SNHLY and CDR2 FYNNEI. The CDR3 spans 17 residues.

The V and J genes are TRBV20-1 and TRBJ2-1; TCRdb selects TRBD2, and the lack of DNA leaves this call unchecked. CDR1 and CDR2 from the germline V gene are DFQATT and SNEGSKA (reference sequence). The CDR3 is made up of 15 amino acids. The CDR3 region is CSARVAGGPGDEQFF.